This entry lists 16 T cell receptor beta chains sequenced from one sample in a study of identical twins. Each CDR3 protein is one row after TCRdb ran MiXCR on the 5' RACE reads. The sample has about 730,000 distinct CDR3 sequences, about 20% seen once. The same sample was also studied in work on T cells expressing NK-cell markers.

Specimen: PBMCs. The origin of the receptors is a woman aged 18 to 35 in good health.

This clonotype was counted a few times. This rearrangement joins TRBV20-1 to TRBJ2-7; D is perhaps TRBD2 (5 bases). Trimming took 4 bases from V and 7 from J, leaving 26 bases between them. Germline assignment: CDR1 DFQATT and CDR2 SNEGSKA (reference sequence). The CDR3 covers 16 residues. The CDR3 reads CSATGPREGRGREQYF. The CDR3 coding sequence is TGCAGTGCTACGGGCCCTAGGGAAGGGCGCGGGCGAGAGCAGTACTTC.

This clonotype was counted between two and nine times. The chain is built from TRBV6-1 and TRBJ2-5; the D is unclear. CDR3 length: 14 amino acids. V dropped 1 base and J dropped 1 base, with 7 bases sitting between them. Germline assignment: CDR1 MNHNS and CDR2 SASEGT. For the CDR3, the DNA is TGTGCCAGCAGTGAAGTGACAAGCCAAGAGACCCAGTACTTC. Its protein product is CASSEVTSQETQYF.

This clonotype has only a few counts. V gene TRBV5-1 combines with J gene TRBJ2-1, with D possibly being TRBD1 or TRBD2 (6 bases each). There are 14 residues in the CDR3. Trimming removed 7 bases at V and 8 bases at J, with 19 bases between. Germline CDR1 and CDR2: SGHRS and YFSETQ. For the CDR3, the DNA is TGCGCCAGCCAGCTTGGGGGCTGGGGGGATGAGCAGTTCTTC. Its protein product is CASQLGGWGDEQFF.

This chain joins TRBV6-2 or TRBV6-3 and TRBJ2-1; 7 bases are a match to TRBD2. V lost 2 bases to trimming and J lost 0 bases; unmatched junction nucleotides: 13. CDR1 is MNHEY, CDR2 SVGEGT, per germline. CDR3 length equals 19 residues. CDR3 nucleotides: TGTGCCAGCAGTTACATCTGGCTAGCGGCCCCAAGCTCCTACAATGAGCAGTTCTTC. Its protein is CASSYIWLAAPSSYNEQFF.

The table lists this clonotype with a few counts. This chain connects TRBV7-6 to TRBJ2-6; D is possibly TRBD1 (6 bases). Trimming pared 5 bases from V and 2 bases from J, leaving 16 bases between. This CDR3 has 17 amino acids. The germline CDR1 and CDR2 sequences are SGHVS and FNYEAQ. CDR3 amino acids: CASSLNPGTTGANVLTF. The DNA of the CDR3 is TGTGCCAGCAGCCTAAATCCCGGGACAACTGGGGCCAACGTCCTGACTTTC.

The CDR3 loop is CATSRQSGEQYF. The CDR3 nucleotides are TGTGCCACCAGCAGACAGAGCGGGGAGCAGTACTTC. J is TRBJ2-7 and V is TRBV15, with D maybe TRBD2 (6 bases). CDR1 and CDR2 (germline): LNHNV, YYDKDF (reference sequence). This CDR3 region has 12 residues. Trimming pared 2 bases from V and 7 bases from J, leaving 9 bases between. Full variable domain (remainder filled in from reference TRBV15 and TRBJ2-7): DAMVIQNPRYQVTQFGKPVTLSCSQTLNHNVMYWYQQKSSQAPKLLFHYYDKDFNNEADTPDNFQSRRPNTSFCFLDIRSPGLGDTAMYLCATSRQSGEQYFGPGTRLTVT.

J is TRBJ2-5 and V is TRBV20-1, with D possibly matching TRBD2 (6 bases). CDR3 size: 16 residues. V gave up 6 bases and J gave up 0 bases, with 20 bases separating them. Per germline, CDR1 DFQATT and CDR2 SNEGSKA (reference sequence). CDR3 sequence: CSAAPLASANQETQYF. CDR3 sequence (DNA): TGCAGTGCCGCACCACTCGCTAGCGCCAACCAAGAGACCCAGTACTTC.

This clonotype has a handful of counts. The chain employs TRBV12-3 or TRBV12-4 and TRBJ2-6; 7 bases match TRBD1. The CDR3 contains 16 residues. Trimming removed 4 bases from V and 0 bases from J; junction bases left unmatched: 3. Written as DNA, the CDR3 is TGTGCCAGCAGTTGGGACAGCTACTCTGGGGCCAACGTCCTGACTTTC. Its protein is CASSWDSYSGANVLTF.

V gene TRBV7-6 combines with J gene TRBJ1-2, with D hard to call. Between the trimmed V and J ends, which lost 1 base and 8 bases, there was a span of 14 bases. This CDR3 has 14 residues. Germline lookup yields CDR1 SGHVS and CDR2 FNYEAQ. The CDR3 loop is CASSLDSASRGYTF. The CDR3 DNA sequence: TGTGCCAGCAGCTTAGACTCCGCAAGCCGGGGCTACACCTTC. The entire variable domain, with the rest obtained from reference TRBV7-6 and TRBJ1-2, is as follows: GAGVSQSPRYKVTKRGQDVALRCDPISGHVSLYWYRQALGQGPEFLTYFNYEAQQDKSGLPNDRFSAERPEGSISTLTIQRTEQRDSAMYRCASSLDSASRGYTFGSGTRLTVV.

V usage is TRBV12-3 or TRBV12-4 and J usage is TRBJ1-2; possibly TRBD1 for D (5 bases). Trimming took 6 bases from V and 1 from J, leaving 12 bases between them. The CDR3 is 14 amino acids. CDR3 nucleotide sequence: TGTGCCAGCAGCCTAGGGGCTCTTAACTATGGCTACACCTTC. This codes for CASSLGALNYGYTF.

This clonotype turned up a few times. The chain carries TRBV9 and TRBJ1-1; D is unresolved. This CDR3 has 14 residues. The V end lost 0 bases, the J end lost 2 bases, and 8 bases lay between the germline ends. Germline V gene lookup returns CDR1 SGDLS and CDR2 YYNGEE. The CDR3 loop is CASSVAAGNTEAFF. For the CDR3, the DNA is TGTGCCAGCAGCGTAGCAGCTGGAAACACTGAAGCTTTCTTT.

The CDR3 region has the DNA TGTGCCAGCAGCTCCCCCTGGACAGTAGTGTCCTACAATGAGCAGTTCTTC. As protein: CASSSPWTVVSYNEQFF. This sequence joins TRBV5-6 and TRBJ2-1; maybe TRBD1 (6 bases). Trimming shortened V by 3 bases and J by 1 base, and 17 bases separated the two germline ends. The germline V gene encodes CDR1 SGHDT and CDR2 YYEEEE. CDR3 size: 17 residues.

This clonotype was seen a few times. The CDR3 sequence: CASKQNTEAFF. CDR3 coding DNA: TGTGCCAGCAAACAGAACACTGAAGCTTTCTTT. The gene calls are TRBV2 and TRBJ1-1; the D is unclear. The CDR3 contains 11 residues. From germline, CDR1 is SNHLY and CDR2 FYNNEI. Trimming took 7 bases from V and 1 from J, leaving 4 bases between them.

This clonotype was detected only a few times. The chain links TRBV5-6 to TRBJ1-6; D unclear. Trimming pared 4 bases from V and 10 bases from J, leaving 15 bases between. The CDR3 has 14 amino acids. Germline V CDR1 and CDR2: SGHDT, YYEEEE. The CDR3 sequence is CASSHPGAGSPLHF. Here the CDR3 DNA reads TGTGCCAGCAGCCACCCCGGTGCGGGATCACCCCTCCACTTT.

The chain has TRBV11-2 and TRBJ1-2, with 8 positions matching TRBD1. The CDR3 has 15 amino acids. The J segment lost 7 bases and the V segment lost 4 bases, leaving 11 bases of the junction unmatched. CDR1 and CDR2 from the germline V gene are SGHAT and FQNNGV. CDR3 sequence: CASSSEGTGGTGYTF. CDR3 nucleotides: TGTGCCAGCAGCTCCGAAGGAACAGGGGGTACTGGCTACACCTTC. The variable domain in full, completed from reference TRBV11-2 and TRBJ1-2, reads EAGVAQSPRYKIIEKRQSVAFWCNPISGHATLYWYQQILGQGPKLLIQFQNNGVVDDSQLPKDRFSAERLKGVDSTLKIQPAKLEDSAVYLCASSSEGTGGTGYTFGSGTRLTVV.

V is TRBV5-5 and J is TRBJ2-7, with D hard to call. Trimming removed 0 bases at V and 2 bases at J, with 6 bases between. This CDR3 is built from 13 residues. From germline, CDR1 is SGHKS and CDR2 YYEKEE (reference sequence). CDR3 region: CASSLAIPYEQYF. CDR3 DNA: TGTGCCAGCAGCTTGGCTATCCCCTACGAGCAGTACTTC.